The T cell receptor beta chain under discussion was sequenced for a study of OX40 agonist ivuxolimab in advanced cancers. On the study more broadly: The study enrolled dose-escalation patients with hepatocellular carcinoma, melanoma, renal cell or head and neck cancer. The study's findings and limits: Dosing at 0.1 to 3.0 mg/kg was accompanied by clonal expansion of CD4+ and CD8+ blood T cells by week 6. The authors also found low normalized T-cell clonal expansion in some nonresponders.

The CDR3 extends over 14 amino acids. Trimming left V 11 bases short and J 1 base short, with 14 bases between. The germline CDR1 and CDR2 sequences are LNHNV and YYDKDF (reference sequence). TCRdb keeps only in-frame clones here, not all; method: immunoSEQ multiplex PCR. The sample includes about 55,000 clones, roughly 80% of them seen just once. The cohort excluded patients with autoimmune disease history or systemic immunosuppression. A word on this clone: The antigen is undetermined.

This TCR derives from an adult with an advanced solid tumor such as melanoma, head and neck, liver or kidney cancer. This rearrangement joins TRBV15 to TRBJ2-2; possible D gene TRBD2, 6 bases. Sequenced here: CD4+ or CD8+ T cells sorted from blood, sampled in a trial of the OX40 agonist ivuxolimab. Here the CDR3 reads CALGRGRNTGELFF. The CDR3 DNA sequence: TGTGCCTTGGGCCGGGGGAGGAACACCGGGGAGCTGTTTTTT.